The 28 T cell receptor beta chains in this list originate from one sample, sequenced in a study of memory CD4+ T cells and cytomegalovirus serostatus. The sort gate was single viable CD3+CD4+CD8-CD45RO+ cells for memory CD4+ T cells. This table comes from immunoSEQ multiplex PCR, and its TCRdb copy is limited to in-frame clones, with some not included. This sample carries 40,000 to 50,000 clones, over 65% of them seen once, and the ten largest clones take approximately 1.9%. The sample was memory CD4+ T cells from blood. All receptors come from an adult in good health and CMV-seronegative.

CDR3 nucleotides: TGTGCCAGCAGCTTGGATGGGCTTGGCTACACCTTC. Translating gives CASSLDGLGYTF. This chain uses TRBV5-6 with TRBJ1-2, with unresolved D. The V gene's germline CDR1 is SGHDT and CDR2 YYEEEE. V was cut by 0 bases and J by 7 bases, with 7 bases left in between. CDR3 length: 12 amino acids.

The chain uses TRBV5-8 and TRBJ2-7; no definite D call. The V gene lost 4 bases and the J gene lost 3 bases, with 5 bases spanning the gap. Germline V gene data show CDR1 as SGHTS and CDR2 as YDEGEE. CDR3 length: 11 residues. The CDR3 DNA follows: TGTGCCAGCAGCACCCTCTACGAGCAGTACTTC. Amino acids: CASSTLYEQYF.

The J gene is TRBJ1-1, the V gene TRBV18; the match to TRBD1 covers 7 bases. Germline CDR1 KGHSH, CDR2 LQKENI. The CDR3 extends over 14 amino acids. Losses at the gene ends were 6 bases for V and 3 bases for J; bases not matched to a gene: 7. The CDR3 here is CASSPTGDYTEAFF. The CDR3 DNA is TGTGCCAGCTCTCCAACAGGGGATTACACTGAAGCTTTCTTT.

V gene TRBV7-6 combines with J gene TRBJ2-3; D perhaps matches TRBD1 (6 bases). CDR1 is SGHVS, CDR2 FNYEAQ, per germline. The CDR3 totals 17 residues. V lost 1 base, J lost 3 bases, and 17 bases lay in between. CDR3 residues: CASSLGQDRYGTDTQYF. The DNA of the CDR3 is TGTGCCAGCAGCTTAGGCCAAGACAGGTACGGGACAGATACGCAGTATTTT.

This clone was detected once. The chain combines TRBV11-3 with TRBJ1-1; D is unresolved. The germline CDR1 and CDR2 sequences are SGHNT and YENEEA. There are 13 residues in the CDR3. The germline V and J ends were trimmed by 4 bases and 4 bases, with 10 bases remaining between them. The CDR3 sequence: CASSSAGGTEAFF. CDR3 nucleotides: TGTGCCAGCAGCTCCGCAGGAGGCACTGAAGCTTTCTTT.

In its sample, this clone was seen a few times. The chain employs TRBV6-6 and TRBJ2-3; 8 bases are a match to TRBD1. The CDR3 spans 14 residues. The trim removed 8 bases at V and 2 bases at J, leaving 6 bases unmatched. Germline values: CDR1 MNHNY, CDR2 SVGAGI (reference sequence). CDR3 sequence reads: CASQRTGSTDTQYF. The CDR3 DNA follows: TGTGCCAGCCAAAGGACAGGGTCCACAGATACGCAGTATTTT.

The genes are TRBV5-1 and TRBJ2-2; weak D call: TRBD1 (6 bases). This CDR3 spans 16 amino acids. Germline V gene lookup returns CDR1 SGHRS and CDR2 YFSETQ. Trimming shortened V by 4 bases and J by 0 bases, and 13 bases separated the two germline ends. In DNA, the CDR3 is TGCGCCAGCAGCAGGGTGGACAGCGCGAACACCGGGGAGCTGTTTTTT. Its translation: CASSRVDSANTGELFF.

The V gene is TRBV6-9, the J gene TRBJ2-1, with D perhaps matching TRBD1 (5 bases). Germline V gives CDR1 MNHGY, CDR2 SVAAGI. This CDR3 spans 14 amino acids. Trimming removed 3 bases from V and 6 bases from J, with 12 bases in between. This chain's CDR3 is CASSYPDRTNEQFF. The CDR3 region has the DNA TGTGCCAGCAGTTACCCCGACAGAACCAATGAGCAGTTCTTC.

Judged by abundance, this clone is medium-sized. The V call is TRBV2, the J call TRBJ1-1; the D is unclear. This CDR3 is 13 amino acids long. Germline CDR1 SNHLY, CDR2 FYNNEI. The V end lost 8 bases, the J end lost 1 base, and 11 bases lay between the germline ends. CDR3 bases: TGTGCCAGCTCCAATAACCCGAACACTGAAGCTTTCTTT. It translates to CASSNNPNTEAFF.

This clone was seen a few times. Other DNA sequences in this specimen translate into the identical CDR3. The chain carries TRBV2 and TRBJ2-3, with D hard to call. Germline V CDR1 and CDR2: SNHLY, FYNNEI. The V end was cut by 4 bases, the J end by 0 bases, with 8 bases between. The CDR3 spans 14 residues. Here the CDR3 DNA reads TGTGCCAGCAGTGGTACGGAGAGCACAGATACGCAGTATTTT. Encoded protein: CASSGTESTDTQYF.

The chain recombines TRBV6-1 with TRBJ1-1; perhaps TRBD1 as D (5 bases). Trimming took 8 bases from V and 4 from J, leaving 14 bases between them. The germline gives CDR1 MNHNS, CDR2 SASEGT. The CDR3 contains 13 residues. The CDR3 nucleotides read TGTGCCAGCTCAGGGCCAAGGGGCACTGAAGCTTTCTTT. Translation gives CASSGPRGTEAFF.

In this sample, this clone turned up a few times. The gene calls are TRBV7-2 and TRBJ2-2; D uncertain. From germline, CDR1 is SGHTA and CDR2 FQGNSA. This CDR3 contains 15 residues. Trimming pared 2 bases from V and 0 bases from J, leaving 7 bases between. CDR3 in amino acids: CASSLRTSNTGELFF. Here the CDR3 DNA reads TGTGCCAGCAGCTTAAGGACGTCGAACACCGGGGAGCTGTTTTTT.

J is TRBJ2-7 and V is TRBV5-1; possible D gene TRBD1, 5 bases. CDR3 length: 15 amino acids. The ends were cut back, 1 base at V and 4 bases at J, with 15 bases in the middle. Germline loops: CDR1 SGHRS, CDR2 YFSETQ. CDR3 sequence: CASSLKGGASYEQYF. For the CDR3, the DNA is TGCGCCAGCAGCTTGAAAGGTGGGGCCTCTTACGAGCAGTACTTC.

This rearrangement joins TRBV28 to TRBJ1-1; the D gene is possibly TRBD1 (5 bases). Germline V gives CDR1 MDHEN, CDR2 SYDVKM. This CDR3 is built from 14 residues. Trimming took off 5 bases at V and 4 bases at J, with 14 bases between the two ends. CDR3 sequence reads: CASSRPQAFTEAFF. As DNA, the CDR3 is TGTGCCAGCAGTCGTCCACAGGCGTTCACTGAAGCTTTCTTT.

The V gene is TRBV7-3, the J gene TRBJ2-7; perhaps TRBD1 as D (5 bases). Germline CDR1 is SGHTA and CDR2 is FQGTGA. The CDR3 is 15 amino acids. The V end lost 4 bases, the J end lost 3 bases, and 16 bases lay between the germline ends. The CDR3 DNA sequence: TGTGCCAGCAGCTACCAAGAACAGGAAAACTACGAGCAGTACTTC. This codes for CASSYQEQENYEQYF.

This sequence joins TRBV5-1 and TRBJ1-2; D perhaps matches TRBD1 (5 bases). CDR1 and CDR2 from the germline V gene are SGHRS and YFSETQ. V was shortened by 0 bases and J by 5 bases, with 8 bases between the two germline ends. The CDR3 runs to 13 residues. The CDR3 here is CASSLESGYGYTF. As DNA, the CDR3 is TGCGCCAGCAGCTTGGAGTCAGGGTATGGCTACACCTTC. The complete variable domain, with remaining parts taken from reference TRBV5-1 and TRBJ1-2, reads KAGVTQTPRYLIKTRGQQVTLSCSPISGHRSVSWYQQTPGQGLQFLFEYFSETQRNKGNFPGRFSGRQFSNSRSEMNVSTLELGDSALYLCASSLESGYGYTFGSGTRLTVV.

The V and J genes are TRBV6-1 and TRBJ2-2; TRBD1 matches 12 bases. This CDR3 comprises 16 residues. Germline CDR1 reads MNHNS; CDR2 reads SASEGT. J lost 6 bases, V lost 2 bases, and 4 bases had no gene match. The CDR3 here is CASSESGQGAAGELFF. The DNA for the CDR3 is TGTGCCAGCAGTGAATCGGGACAGGGGGCCGCCGGGGAGCTGTTTTTT.

This clone is medium-sized in the sample. The J gene is TRBJ1-1, the V gene TRBV5-1; TRBD1 might be the D (5 bases). CDR1 is SGHRS, CDR2 YFSETQ, per germline. The CDR3 loop spans 16 amino acids. V gave up 4 bases and J gave up 0 bases, with 16 bases separating them. The CDR3 reads CASSIAGRNMNTEAFF. For the CDR3, the DNA is TGCGCCAGCAGCATTGCGGGACGAAATATGAACACTGAAGCTTTCTTT.

This rearrangement joins TRBV7-9 to TRBJ2-7, with 8 positions matching TRBD2. Germline V CDR1 and CDR2: SEHNR, FQNEAQ (reference sequence). The CDR3 sequence is 15 residues long. Losses at the gene ends were 2 bases for V and 2 bases for J; bases not matched to a gene: 5. CDR3 DNA: TGTGCCAGCAGCTTATTGATCGGGGGGGCCTACGAGCAGTACTTC. Translating gives CASSLLIGGAYEQYF. Based on the CDR3 plus reference TRBV7-9 and TRBJ2-7, the full variable domain is DTGVSQNPRHKITKRGQNVTFRCDPISEHNRLYWYRQTLGQGPEFLTYFQNEAQLEKSRLLSDRFSAERPKGSFSTLEIQRTEQGDSAMYLCASSLLIGGAYEQYFGPGTRLTVT.

This clone was observed a handful of times. Other DNA sequences in the same sample also yield this CDR3. The chain joins TRBV4-2 to TRBJ1-4; D is uncertain. Germline V gene data show CDR1 as LGHNA and CDR2 as YNFKEQ. The V gene lost 1 base and the J gene lost 8 bases, with 5 bases spanning the gap. The CDR3 has 12 amino acids. The CDR3 sequence: CASSQVGEKLFF. The CDR3 DNA is TGTGCCAGCAGCCAAGTCGGGGAAAAACTGTTTTTT.

The chain couples TRBV18 to TRBJ2-7, with TRBD1 identical over 10 bases. Unmatched junction bases numbered 2, after V lost 3 bases and J lost 3 bases. The CDR3 runs 14 residues. Germline V gene lookup returns CDR1 KGHSH and CDR2 LQKENI. DNA of the CDR3: TGTGCCAGCTCACCCGGGACAGGGGACTACGAGCAGTACTTC. It yields the protein CASSPGTGDYEQYF.

This clone turned up a few times. The gene calls are TRBV6-5 and TRBJ1-3; D is perhaps TRBD1 (6 bases). The V and J ends lost 6 bases and 8 bases respectively, with 11 bases between them. Per the germline V gene, CDR1 is MNHEY and CDR2 is SVGAGI. The CDR3 is 12 residues long. CDR3 sequence reads: CASRTRGDTIYF. CDR3 in DNA: TGTGCCAGCAGGACCAGGGGTGACACCATATATTTT.

The chain joins TRBV18 to TRBJ2-7, with D perhaps TRBD1 (6 bases). Germline loops: CDR1 KGHSH, CDR2 LQKENI. The CDR3 runs to 15 residues. V lost 5 bases and J 11 bases, leaving 25 bases between the germline ends. The CDR3 spells CASSSPGQLTARKYF. The CDR3 DNA reads as TGTGCCAGCTCATCCCCGGGACAACTAACGGCCAGGAAGTACTTC.

In this sample, this clone turned up once. J is TRBJ1-5 and V is TRBV6-1; no clear D gene. The CDR3 runs to 15 residues. V was pared by 1 base and J by 3 bases, with 10 bases between. Per germline, CDR1 MNHNS and CDR2 SASEGT. Here the CDR3 DNA reads TGTGCCAGCAGTGAAGATGTGGTAACCAATCAGCCCCAGCATTTT. Translated: CASSEDVVTNQPQHF.

The chain has TRBV5-1 and TRBJ1-2, with D unclear. This CDR3 is 14 amino acids long. The V end lost 4 bases, the J end lost 0 bases, and 10 bases lay between the germline ends. In germline, CDR1 is SGHRS, CDR2 YFSETQ. The CDR3 DNA is TGCGCCAGCAGCCGTTCCGGTACTAACTATGGCTACACCTTC. It is translated as CASSRSGTNYGYTF.

The chain uses TRBV30 and TRBJ1-5; D is ambiguous. Germline V gene data show CDR1 as GTSNPN and CDR2 as SVGIG (reference sequence). V shed 3 bases and J shed 6 bases, with 12 bases lying between them. This CDR3 contains 13 residues. The CDR3: CAWSRSGSQPQHF. For the CDR3, the DNA is TGTGCCTGGAGCCGATCCGGGAGTCAGCCCCAGCATTTT.

The V call is TRBV19, the J call TRBJ1-5; tentatively, D is TRBD1 (6 bases). V was shortened by 6 bases and J by 1 base, with 16 bases between the two germline ends. CDR1 is LNHDA and CDR2 is SQIVND in the germline V gene (reference sequence). The CDR3 runs to 16 residues. The chain's CDR3 is CASSPRQVISNQPQHF. The CDR3 DNA is TGTGCCAGTAGCCCACGACAGGTGATAAGCAATCAGCCCCAGCATTTT. The full variable domain, in which reference TRBV19 and TRBJ1-5 provide the parts outside the CDR3, is DGGITQSPKYLFRKEGQNVTLSCEQNLNHDAMYWYRQDPGQGLRLIYYSQIVNDFQKGDIAEGYSVSREKKESFPLTVTSAQKNPTAFYLCASSPRQVISNQPQHFGDGTRLSIL.

V and J are TRBV5-5 and TRBJ1-5; no clear D. The CDR3 runs 14 residues. CDR1 and CDR2 (germline): SGHKS, YYEKEE (reference sequence). With 0 bases removed from V and 7 bases from J, the gap between germline ends came to 11 bases. CDR3 DNA sequence: TGTGCCAGCAGCTTGGCGGGGTTGAAACAGCCCCAGCATTTT. Translated: CASSLAGLKQPQHF.